This T cell receptor (beta chain) was obtained from a study of T cells after yellow fever vaccination. Study outcomes and limitations: Most clones from primary vaccination resurfaced after the booster (96% CD4, about 91% CD8).

TCRdb reprocessed the 5' RACE reads with MiXCR, giving one entry per CDR3 protein. The sample contains 250,000 to 400,000 distinct CDR3 sequences, roughly 4% of which appear only once. This clonotype was picked up many times. Its antigen remains unidentified. The specimen was PBMCs, collected 5 days after the yellow fever booster vaccination. The receptor comes from a man younger than 35 who received the YFV17D yellow fever vaccine.

DNA for the CDR3: TGTGCCACCAGTTCCGAGTGGGGTGGGGAGCAGTTCTTC. Its translation: CATSSEWGGEQFF. The rearrangement joins TRBV24-1 to TRBJ2-1; D unclear. The V end was cut by 6 bases, the J end by 10 bases, with 15 bases between. The CDR3 contains 13 residues. Germline CDR1 reads KGHDR; CDR2 reads SFDVKD.